This entry lists 5 T cell receptor beta chains sequenced from one sample in a study of cytomegalovirus exposure and HLA in healthy donors. Vbeta (60) and Jbeta (13) primers were used in the PCR. Profiling relied on immunoSEQ multiplex PCR, and the TCRdb table lists in-frame clones only, not all of them. The sample has some 120,000 clones; 9.5% are singletons. Specimen: PBMCs. The receptors stem from a young man in good health and CMV-seronegative.

The chain is built from TRBV18 and TRBJ2-7; TRBD1 is a possible D gene (6 bases). The CDR3 has 16 residues. Germline V gene data show CDR1 as KGHSH and CDR2 as LQKENI. Trimming stripped 3 bases from V and 1 base from J, with 16 bases between. The CDR3 sequence is CASSPQGKIGSYEQYF. The CDR3 DNA sequence: TGTGCCAGCTCACCCCAGGGGAAAATCGGGTCCTACGAGCAGTACTTC. The full variable domain, its missing parts supplied by reference TRBV18 and TRBJ2-7, is NAGVMQNPRHLVRRRGQEARLRCSPMKGHSHVYWYRQLPEEGLKFMVYLQKENIIDESGMPKERFSAEFPKEGPSILRIQQVVRGDSAAYFCASSPQGKIGSYEQYFGPGTRLTVT.

This clone was observed a handful of times. J is TRBJ1-2 and V is TRBV19, with D perhaps matching TRBD1 (5 bases). The ends were cut back, 7 bases at V and 1 base at J, with 16 bases in the middle. This CDR3 has 15 residues. Germline-derived CDR1 and CDR2 are LNHDA and SQIVND (reference sequence). The CDR3 DNA follows: TGTGCCAGTACCAACCCAGGGAACGTTAACTATGGCTACACCTTC. It encodes CASTNPGNVNYGYTF.

In this sample, this clone turned up a few times. The chain combines TRBV7-3 with TRBJ2-7, with TRBD1 matching 11 bases. Germline CDR1 and CDR2: SGHTA and FQGTGA. Trimming removed 5 bases from V and 3 bases from J; junction bases left unmatched: 6. The CDR3 covers 15 residues. The CDR3 bases are TGTGCCAGCAGCCGGGACAGGGGGGAGTTCTACGAGCAGTACTTC. Protein sequence: CASSRDRGEFYEQYF.

The chain combines TRBV18 with TRBJ2-1, with 7 bases lining up with TRBD2. Unmatched junction bases numbered 12, after V lost 3 bases and J lost 7 bases. This CDR3 is 16 amino acids long. Germline V CDR1 and CDR2: KGHSH, LQKENI. CDR3 region: CASSPRERGVKNEQFF. CDR3 DNA sequence: TGTGCCAGCTCACCTCGGGAGCGGGGAGTTAAGAATGAGCAGTTCTTC. The whole variable domain, filled in from reference TRBV18 and TRBJ2-1, reads NAGVMQNPRHLVRRRGQEARLRCSPMKGHSHVYWYRQLPEEGLKFMVYLQKENIIDESGMPKERFSAEFPKEGPSILRIQQVVRGDSAAYFCASSPRERGVKNEQFFGPGTRLTVL.

This clone turned up a few times. The rearrangement links TRBV7-2 to TRBJ2-7; TRBD2 aligns across 11 bases. This CDR3 comprises 17 residues. In germline, CDR1 is SGHTA, CDR2 FQGNSA. Trimming removed 1 base from V and 5 bases from J; junction bases left unmatched: 10. The CDR3 reads CASSLVGIAGGQNEQYF. In DNA, the CDR3 is TGTGCCAGCAGCTTAGTCGGGATAGCGGGGGGGCAAAACGAGCAGTACTTC.